The 16 T cell receptor beta chains given below trace back to one sample, sequenced in a study of Ad26.COV2.S vaccination and SARS-CoV-2 variants. The table came from immunoSEQ multiplex PCR; TCRdb's copy has only in-frame clones and leaves some out. The sample holds fewer than 900,000 clones; around 92% are singletons and the top ten take about 1.5%. Described treatment: 19 received Ad26.COV2.S at low or high dose, single or two shots; a few received placebo; per-sample allocation not given. It was on day 63 after the first vaccine or placebo injection that samples were taken. Sequenced here: peripheral blood, sampled in a trial of Ad26.COV2.S vaccine versus placebo. The source of these receptors is a person between 18 and 59 years old who received the Ad26.COV2.S COVID-19 vaccine or a placebo.

The chain joins TRBV9 to TRBJ1-1, with TRBD1 as a possible D gene (6 bases). From germline, CDR1 is SGDLS and CDR2 YYNGEE. This CDR3 is 15 amino acids long. V was cut by 0 bases and J by 1 base, with 10 bases left in between. The CDR3 DNA follows: TGTGCCAGCAGCGTAGATGGACAGCCGAACACTGAAGCTTTCTTT. Its protein product is CASSVDGQPNTEAFF.

This clone was seen once. The chain recombines TRBV6-5 with TRBJ2-4; the match to TRBD2 covers 12 bases. The ends lost 5 bases at V and 9 bases at J; junction bases unmatched: 8. The germline CDR1 and CDR2 sequences are MNHEY and SVGAGI. The CDR3 sequence is 15 residues long. The DNA of the CDR3 is TGTGCCAGCAGTACTCTAGCGGGGGGGCCCTTCATTCAGTACTTC. This codes for CASSTLAGGPFIQYF.

This CDR3 is CSVSGGETQYF. In nucleotides, the CDR3 is TGCAGCGTTTCAGGGGGGGAGACCCAGTACTTC. The chain combines TRBV29-1 with TRBJ2-5; the D gene is possibly TRBD1 (7 bases). CDR1 is SQVTM and CDR2 is ANQGSEA in the germline V gene. The CDR3 sequence is 11 residues long. The V end lost 5 bases, the J end lost 5 bases, and 9 bases lay between the germline ends.

This chain connects TRBV28 to TRBJ2-7; D may be TRBD1 (6 bases). This CDR3 contains 15 residues. The germline V gene has CDR1 MDHEN and CDR2 SYDVKM. Trimming shortened V by 4 bases and J by 0 bases, and 13 bases separated the two germline ends. The CDR3 DNA reads TGTGCCAGCAGTTCCTCGGGACAAGGCTCCTACGAGCAGTACTTC. It encodes CASSSSGQGSYEQYF.

V is TRBV7-2 and J is TRBJ2-1; D is unclear. V was clipped by 5 bases and J by 10 bases, with 12 bases between them. The CDR3 length is 12 residues. From germline, CDR1 is SGHTA and CDR2 FQGNSA. CDR3 residues: CASSARLPEQFF. The CDR3 DNA reads TGTGCCAGCAGCGCGCGGTTGCCCGAGCAGTTCTTC.

The chain has TRBV7-8 and TRBJ1-1; D is unresolved. The CDR3 consists of 14 residues. V was pared by 1 base and J by 5 bases, with 11 bases between. CDR1 SGHVS and CDR2 FQNEAQ come from the germline V gene. CDR3 in DNA: TGTGCCAGCAGCTTAGGAGGTGGGAGAACTGAAGCTTTCTTT. Its translation: CASSLGGGRTEAFF. Supplemented by reference TRBV7-8 and TRBJ1-1, the full variable domain reads GAGVSQSPRYKVAKRGQDVALRCDPISGHVSLFWYQQALGQGPEFLTYFQNEAQLDKSGLPSDRFFAERPEGSVSTLKIQRTQQEDSAVYLCASSLGGGRTEAFFGQGTRLTVV.

This chain joins TRBV19 and TRBJ2-1; 9 positions agree with TRBD2. J lost 8 bases, V lost 3 bases, and 5 bases had no gene match. The CDR3 extends over 14 amino acids. CDR1 LNHDA and CDR2 SQIVND come from the germline V gene (reference sequence). CDR3 sequence (DNA): TGTGCCAGTAGTATGGTAGCGGGAGTTCATGAGCAGTTCTTC. Residues: CASSMVAGVHEQFF.

The chain has TRBV15 and TRBJ2-3, with D perhaps TRBD1 (5 bases). Germline V CDR1 and CDR2: LNHNV, YYDKDF (reference sequence). V gave up 1 base and J gave up 5 bases, with 10 bases separating them. The CDR3 runs to 14 residues. CDR3 amino acids: CATSRVGPLDTQYF. For the CDR3, the DNA is TGTGCCACCAGCAGAGTGGGGCCATTAGATACGCAGTATTTT. The full variable domain, with the rest looked up from reference TRBV15 and TRBJ2-3, is DAMVIQNPRYQVTQFGKPVTLSCSQTLNHNVMYWYQQKSSQAPKLLFHYYDKDFNNEADTPDNFQSRRPNTSFCFLDIRSPGLGDTAMYLCATSRVGPLDTQYFGPGTRLTVL.

V usage is TRBV10-3 and J usage is TRBJ2-6; D gene uncertain. The CDR3 is made up of 14 amino acids. CDR1 and CDR2 from the germline V gene are ENHRY and SYGVKD. Between the trimmed V and J ends, which lost 3 bases and 1 base, there was a span of 4 bases. The CDR3: CAISDESGANVLTF. The CDR3 DNA is TGTGCCATCAGTGATGAGTCTGGGGCCAACGTCCTGACTTTC.

The V and J genes are TRBV7-8 and TRBJ1-5; D is undetermined. The CDR3 sequence is 15 residues long. Per the germline V gene, CDR1 is SGHVS and CDR2 is FQNEAQ. V was pared by 3 bases and J by 0 bases, with 9 bases between. The CDR3 DNA reads as TGTGCCAGCAGCTTCACCCTTTCTAGCAATCAGCCCCAGCATTTT. Its protein product is CASSFTLSSNQPQHF.

The chain uses TRBV5-1 and TRBJ1-1, with unresolved D. V lost 3 bases and J lost 1, with 13 bases in between. This CDR3 is built from 15 residues. Germline-derived CDR1 and CDR2 are SGHRS and YFSETQ. This CDR3 is CASSSIRTENTEAFF. The CDR3 bases are TGCGCCAGCAGCTCGATACGCACGGAGAACACTGAAGCTTTCTTT.

The chain is built from TRBV6-5 and TRBJ1-1; D remains unclear. The germline V gene encodes CDR1 MNHEY and CDR2 SVGAGI. This CDR3 has 13 amino acids. Between the trimmed V and J ends, which lost 10 bases and 4 bases, there was a span of 16 bases. In nucleotides, the CDR3 is TGTGCCACTTACTGGCCGGGCGGCACTGAAGCTTTCTTT. Its protein is CATYWPGGTEAFF.

The chain couples TRBV5-1 to TRBJ2-3; TRBD1 matches 8 bases. CDR1 is SGHRS, CDR2 YFSETQ, per germline. The CDR3 is made up of 15 amino acids. V shed 2 bases and J 4 bases; nucleotides not matched to a gene: 6. The CDR3 loop reads CASSLSTGESDTQYF. In nucleotides, the CDR3 is TGCGCCAGCAGCTTATCGACAGGGGAATCAGATACGCAGTATTTT.

The chain carries TRBV21-1 and TRBJ2-2. TRBV21-1 is a recognized pseudogene. This CDR3 has 17 amino acids. In nucleotides, the CDR3 is TGTGCCAGCAGCCTACCCCATGCTGAAGACAACACCGGGGAGCTGTTTTTT. This gives the protein CASSLPHAEDNTGELFF.

V usage is TRBV11-2 and J usage is TRBJ2-7; D unclear. V was pared by 8 bases and J by 3 bases, with 8 bases between. The length of the CDR3 is 11 residues. CDR1 and CDR2 (germline): SGHAT, FQNNGV. CDR3 in amino acids: CASSKGYEQYF. The CDR3 DNA follows: TGTGCCAGCTCAAAGGGCTACGAGCAGTACTTC. Filled out from reference TRBV11-2 and TRBJ2-7, the complete variable domain reads EAGVAQSPRYKIIEKRQSVAFWCNPISGHATLYWYQQILGQGPKLLIQFQNNGVVDDSQLPKDRFSAERLKGVDSTLKIQPAKLEDSAVYLCASSKGYEQYFGPGTRLTVT.

The CDR3, as DNA: TGTGCCAGCAGCTTATACGGGCCCGCCTTCCCAGATACGCAGTATTTT. Its protein is CASSLYGPAFPDTQYF. This chain connects TRBV7-2 to TRBJ2-3; the D is unclear. Trimming removed 2 bases from V and 4 bases from J, with 16 bases in between. The CDR3 runs 16 residues. Germline CDR1 and CDR2: SGHTA and FQGNSA.